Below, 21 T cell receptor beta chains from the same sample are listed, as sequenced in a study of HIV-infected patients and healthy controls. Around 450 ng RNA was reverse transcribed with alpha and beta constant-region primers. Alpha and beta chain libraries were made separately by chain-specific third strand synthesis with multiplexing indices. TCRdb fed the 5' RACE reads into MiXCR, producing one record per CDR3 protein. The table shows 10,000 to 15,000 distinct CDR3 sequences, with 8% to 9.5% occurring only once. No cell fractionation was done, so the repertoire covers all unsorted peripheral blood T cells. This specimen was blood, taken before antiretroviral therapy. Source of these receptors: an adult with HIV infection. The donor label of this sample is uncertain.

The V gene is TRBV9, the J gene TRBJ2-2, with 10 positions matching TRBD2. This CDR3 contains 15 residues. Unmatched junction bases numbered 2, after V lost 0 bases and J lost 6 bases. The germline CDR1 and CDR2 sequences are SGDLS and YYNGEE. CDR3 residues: CASSVASGSAGELFF. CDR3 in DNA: TGTGCCAGCAGCGTAGCTAGCGGGAGCGCCGGGGAGCTGTTTTTT.

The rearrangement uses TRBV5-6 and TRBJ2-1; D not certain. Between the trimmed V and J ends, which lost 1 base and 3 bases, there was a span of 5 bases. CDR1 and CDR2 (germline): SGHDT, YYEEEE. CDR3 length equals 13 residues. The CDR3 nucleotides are TGTGCCAGCAGCTTGACGAACTACAATGAGCAGTTCTTC. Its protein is CASSLTNYNEQFF.

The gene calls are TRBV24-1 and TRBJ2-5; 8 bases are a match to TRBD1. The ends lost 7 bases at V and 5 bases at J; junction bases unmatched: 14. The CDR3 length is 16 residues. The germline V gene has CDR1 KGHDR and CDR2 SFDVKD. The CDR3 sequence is CATRAKTTGDGETQYF. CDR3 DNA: TGTGCCACCAGGGCCAAGACGACAGGGGACGGGGAGACCCAGTACTTC.

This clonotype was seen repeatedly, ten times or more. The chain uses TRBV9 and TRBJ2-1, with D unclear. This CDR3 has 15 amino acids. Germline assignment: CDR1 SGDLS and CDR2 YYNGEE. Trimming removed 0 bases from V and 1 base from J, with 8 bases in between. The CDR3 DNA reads TGTGCCAGCAGCGTAGTTCCTGGATCCTACAATGAGCAGTTCTTC. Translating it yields CASSVVPGSYNEQFF.

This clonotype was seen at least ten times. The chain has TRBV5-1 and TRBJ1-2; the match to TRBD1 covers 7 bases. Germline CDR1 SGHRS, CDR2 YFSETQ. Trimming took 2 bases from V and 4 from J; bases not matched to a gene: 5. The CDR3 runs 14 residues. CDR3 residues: CASSLGGEGYGYTF. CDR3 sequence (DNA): TGCGCCAGCAGCTTAGGGGGCGAGGGCTATGGCTACACCTTC.

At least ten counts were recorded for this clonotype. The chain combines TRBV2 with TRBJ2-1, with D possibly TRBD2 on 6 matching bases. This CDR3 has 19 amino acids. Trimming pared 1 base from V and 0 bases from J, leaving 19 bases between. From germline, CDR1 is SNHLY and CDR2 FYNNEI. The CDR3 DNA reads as TGTGCCAGCAGTGAAGAGGGCGCTAGCGCAACGAGCTCCTACAATGAGCAGTTCTTC. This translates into CASSEEGASATSSYNEQFF.

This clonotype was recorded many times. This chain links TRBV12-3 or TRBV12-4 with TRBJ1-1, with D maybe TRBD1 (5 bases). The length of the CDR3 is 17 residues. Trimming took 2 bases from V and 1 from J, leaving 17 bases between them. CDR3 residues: CASSLRGRVEENTEAFF. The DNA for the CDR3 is TGTGCCAGCAGTTTAAGGGGTAGGGTAGAGGAGAACACTGAAGCTTTCTTT.

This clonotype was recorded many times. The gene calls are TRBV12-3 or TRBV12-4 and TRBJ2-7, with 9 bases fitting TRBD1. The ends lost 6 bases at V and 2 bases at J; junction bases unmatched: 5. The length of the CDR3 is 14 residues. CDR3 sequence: CASRDRDRAYEQYF. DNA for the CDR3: TGTGCCAGCAGGGATCGGGACAGGGCCTACGAGCAGTACTTC.

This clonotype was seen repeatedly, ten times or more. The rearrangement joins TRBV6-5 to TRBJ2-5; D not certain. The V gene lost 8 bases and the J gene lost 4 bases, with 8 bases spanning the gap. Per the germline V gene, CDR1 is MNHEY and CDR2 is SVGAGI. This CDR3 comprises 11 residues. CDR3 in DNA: TGTGCCAGCGGGTCGGGAGAGACCCAGTACTTC. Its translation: CASGSGETQYF.

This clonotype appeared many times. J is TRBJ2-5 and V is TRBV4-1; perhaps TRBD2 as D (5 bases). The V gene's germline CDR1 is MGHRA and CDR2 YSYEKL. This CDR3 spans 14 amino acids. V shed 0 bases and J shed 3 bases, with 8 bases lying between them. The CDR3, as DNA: TGCGCCAGCAGCCAAGATTCCGGGGAAGAGACCCAGTACTTC. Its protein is CASSQDSGEETQYF.

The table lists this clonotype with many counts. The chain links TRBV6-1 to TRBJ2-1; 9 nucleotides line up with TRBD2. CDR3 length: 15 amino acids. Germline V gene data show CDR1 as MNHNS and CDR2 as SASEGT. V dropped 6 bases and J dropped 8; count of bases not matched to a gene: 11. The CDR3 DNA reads TGTGCCAGCAGGAGGGGACTAGCTGGGGCGGATGAGCAGTTCTTC. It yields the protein CASRRGLAGADEQFF.

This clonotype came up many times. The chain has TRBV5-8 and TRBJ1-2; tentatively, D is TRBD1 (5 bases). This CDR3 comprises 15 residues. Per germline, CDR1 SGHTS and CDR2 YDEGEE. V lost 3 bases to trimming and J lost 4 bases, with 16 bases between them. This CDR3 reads CASSWGGLSGYGYTF. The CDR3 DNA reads TGTGCCAGCAGCTGGGGCGGTCTTTCGGGCTATGGCTACACCTTC.

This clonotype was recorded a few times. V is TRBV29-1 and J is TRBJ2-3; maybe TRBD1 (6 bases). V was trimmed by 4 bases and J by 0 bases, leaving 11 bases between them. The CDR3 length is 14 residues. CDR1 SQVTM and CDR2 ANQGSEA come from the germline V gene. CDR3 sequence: CSVGETGSTDTQYF. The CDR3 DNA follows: TGCAGCGTTGGAGAAACAGGGAGCACAGATACGCAGTATTTT.

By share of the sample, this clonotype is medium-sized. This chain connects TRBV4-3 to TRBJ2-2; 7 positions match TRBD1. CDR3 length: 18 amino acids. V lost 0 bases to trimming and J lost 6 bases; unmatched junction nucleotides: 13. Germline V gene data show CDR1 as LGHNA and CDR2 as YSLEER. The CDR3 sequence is CASSQDGSPQGWAGELFF. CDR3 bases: TGCGCCAGCAGCCAAGATGGTTCCCCACAGGGGTGGGCCGGGGAGCTGTTTTTT.

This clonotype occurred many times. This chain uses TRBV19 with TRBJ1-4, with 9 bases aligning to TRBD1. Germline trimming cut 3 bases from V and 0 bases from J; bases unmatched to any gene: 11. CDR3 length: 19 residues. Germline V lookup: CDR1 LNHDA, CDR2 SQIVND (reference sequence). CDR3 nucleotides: TGTGCCAGTAGTATTAGGGGACAGGGCGTTATTGCAACTAATGAAAAACTGTTTTTT. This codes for CASSIRGQGVIATNEKLFF.

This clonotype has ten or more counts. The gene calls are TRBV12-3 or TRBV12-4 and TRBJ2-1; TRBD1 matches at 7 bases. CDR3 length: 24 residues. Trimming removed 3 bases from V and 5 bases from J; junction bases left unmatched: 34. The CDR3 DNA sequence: TGTGCCAGCAGTTTTAAAGCGTGGGACAGTGATGAAGACCGGGACAAACTTAATCACAATGAGCAGTTCTTC. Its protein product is CASSFKAWDSDEDRDKLNHNEQFF.

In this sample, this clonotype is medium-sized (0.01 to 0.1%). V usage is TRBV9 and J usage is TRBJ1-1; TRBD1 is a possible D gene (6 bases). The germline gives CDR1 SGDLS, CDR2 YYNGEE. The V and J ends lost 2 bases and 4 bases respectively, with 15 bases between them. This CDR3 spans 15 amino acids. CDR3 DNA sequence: TGTGCCAGCAGCGTCAGTCCCGGGGGCCTCACTGAAGCTTTCTTT. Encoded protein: CASSVSPGGLTEAFF.

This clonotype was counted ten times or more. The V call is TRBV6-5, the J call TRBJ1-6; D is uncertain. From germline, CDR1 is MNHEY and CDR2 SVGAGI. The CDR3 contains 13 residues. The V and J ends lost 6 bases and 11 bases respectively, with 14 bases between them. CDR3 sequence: CASRLKNGAPLHF. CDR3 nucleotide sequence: TGTGCCAGCAGACTCAAAAACGGGGCACCCCTCCACTTT.

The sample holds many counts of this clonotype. CDR3 amino acids: CASSVRQQETQYF. The CDR3 DNA reads TGTGCCAGCAGCGTTCGGCAGCAAGAGACCCAGTACTTC. This chain joins TRBV9 and TRBJ2-5; D unclear. Germline V CDR1 and CDR2: SGDLS, YYNGEE. CDR3 size: 13 residues. V was shortened by 2 bases and J by 2 bases, with 7 bases between the two germline ends.

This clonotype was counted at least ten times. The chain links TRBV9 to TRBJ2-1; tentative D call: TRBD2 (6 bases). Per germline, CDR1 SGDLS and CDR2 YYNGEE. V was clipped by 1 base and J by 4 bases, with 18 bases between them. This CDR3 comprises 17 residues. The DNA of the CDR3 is TGTGCCAGCAGCGTAAGCGGCGAGGTAGCGGCTTACAATGAGCAGTTCTTC. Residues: CASSVSGEVAAYNEQFF.

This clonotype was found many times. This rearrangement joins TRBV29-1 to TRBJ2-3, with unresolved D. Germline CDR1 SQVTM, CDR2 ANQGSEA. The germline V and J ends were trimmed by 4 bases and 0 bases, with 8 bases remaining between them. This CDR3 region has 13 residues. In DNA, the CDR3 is TGCAGCGTTGGACACAAGAGCACAGATACGCAGTATTTT. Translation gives CSVGHKSTDTQYF.